The rows below give T cell receptor beta chains drawn from one sample of a study of metastatic and nonmetastatic thyroid tumors. TCRdb re-called clones via MiXCR from the PCR reads. The sample holds tens of thousands of clones, 11% to 15% seen once. Source material: blood. These receptors were obtained from a male donor with papillary thyroid cancer or a benign thyroid nodule (not recorded which). Some clones in this sample may be carry-over from other donors' samples. Each CDR3 is given without its conserved first and last residue. Fields, in order: J gene, V gene, CDR3 protein.

j_gene: TRBJ2-7
v_gene: TRBV11-2
CDR3aa: ASSLGLFHEQY

j_gene: TRBJ2-3
v_gene: TRBV19
CDR3aa: ASSIDRGTSPDTQY

j_gene: TRBJ1-2
v_gene: TRBV27
CDR3aa: ASSQRQGSYGYT

j_gene: TRBJ2-3
v_gene: TRBV29-1
CDR3aa: SGGAGGLYTQY

j_gene: TRBJ2-1
v_gene: TRBV10-3
CDR3aa: AISESERRTSGNEQF

j_gene: TRBJ2-6
v_gene: TRBV11-1
CDR3aa: ASSLGRQGRAGANVLT

j_gene: TRBJ2-1
v_gene: TRBV7-6
CDR3aa: ASSLSGGDNEQF

j_gene: TRBJ2-1
v_gene: TRBV19
CDR3aa: ASGQGLGSYNEQF

j_gene: TRBJ1-2
v_gene: TRBV7-2
CDR3aa: ASSLAYRGGIDYGYT

j_gene: TRBJ2-4
v_gene: TRBV18
CDR3aa: ASSPLTCTSNIQY

j_gene: TRBJ1-5
v_gene: TRBV6-6
CDR3aa: ASSYSGRAPLGQPQH

j_gene: TRBJ1-5
v_gene: TRBV12-3/TRBV12-4
CDR3aa: ASSRDRDQPQH

j_gene: TRBJ2-1
v_gene: TRBV6-2/TRBV6-3
CDR3aa: ATTGGGSYNEQL

j_gene: TRBJ2-2
v_gene: TRBV12-3/TRBV12-4
CDR3aa: ASNRLAGENTGELF

j_gene: TRBJ2-3
v_gene: TRBV27
CDR3aa: ASSSQGQFTDTQY

j_gene: TRBJ2-5
v_gene: TRBV9
CDR3aa: ASSVAGAQETQY